The next 5 T cell receptor beta chains were all read from a single sample in a study of blood T cell repertoires in COVID-19. Here immunoSEQ multiplex PCR was the method, and the copy in TCRdb shows in-frame clones only, minus some. The table records roughly 14,000 clones, around 73% of them present only once. Sequenced sample: peripheral blood. The source of these receptors is a man between 65 and 85 years old with acute or convalescent COVID-19.

This clone came up a few times. The genes are TRBV5-1 and TRBJ1-1; maybe TRBD1 (6 bases). This CDR3 region has 14 residues. V lost 0 bases and J lost 1, with 7 bases in between. Germline V lookup: CDR1 SGHRS, CDR2 YFSETQ. In DNA, the CDR3 is TGCGCCAGCAGCTTGGCAGGGGCGAACACTGAAGCTTTCTTT. Protein sequence: CASSLAGANTEAFF.

The chain carries TRBV7-2 and TRBJ2-1; 11 bases fit TRBD2. With 0 bases clipped from V and 7 bases from J, the junction kept 8 bases outside the gene matches. CDR3 length: 17 amino acids. CDR1 and CDR2 (germline): SGHTA, FQGNSA. CDR3 sequence reads: CASSLAVSGGADNEQFF. DNA for the CDR3: TGTGCCAGCAGCTTAGCGGTTAGCGGGGGGGCAGATAATGAGCAGTTCTTC.

The gene calls are TRBV7-3 and TRBJ2-2, with 8 bases lining up with TRBD2. The trim removed 2 bases at V and 7 bases at J, leaving 6 bases unmatched. CDR1 SGHTA and CDR2 FQGTGA come from the germline V gene. This CDR3 contains 15 residues. DNA for the CDR3: TGTGCCAGCAGCTTAGGCCACGGGACTAGCGGGGAGCTGTTTTTT. It specifies CASSLGHGTSGELFF. Looking up the rest from reference TRBV7-3 and TRBJ2-2 gives the full variable domain: GAGVSQTPSNKVTEKGKYVELRCDPISGHTALYWYRQSLGQGPEFLIYFQGTGAADDSGLPNDRFFAVRPEGSVSTLKIQRTERGDSAVYLCASSLGHGTSGELFFGEGSRLTVL.

V and J are TRBV19 and TRBJ1-5, with a weak D call TRBD1 (5 bases). The ends were cut back, 4 bases at V and 2 bases at J, with 15 bases in the middle. The CDR3 runs 16 residues. Germline values: CDR1 LNHDA, CDR2 SQIVND (reference sequence). CDR3 sequence (DNA): TGTGCCAGTAGTAGGATAACAGGAGAAGGCAATCAGCCCCAGCATTTT. Translating it yields CASSRITGEGNQPQHF.

The chain couples TRBV28 to TRBJ2-3; TRBD2 matches at 7 bases. V shed 3 bases, J shed 6 bases, and the junction held 6 bases outside the gene matches. CDR1 and CDR2 (germline): MDHEN, SYDVKM. This CDR3 region has 14 residues. The CDR3 spells CASSFSPGRDTQYF. The CDR3 nucleotides are TGTGCCAGCAGTTTCTCGCCCGGGAGGGATACGCAGTATTTT.